The following is a T cell receptor (beta chain) sequence with its context. Its antigen is as yet unknown. The PCR had 60 Vbeta and 13 Jbeta primers. Assay: immunoSEQ multiplex PCR; the TCRdb copy retains only in-frame clones and omits some. This sample carries 130,000 to 150,000 clones, around 76% of them seen once, and the ten largest clones take approximately 4%. This specimen comes from a study of cytomegalovirus exposure and HLA in healthy donors. General observations from the study: There was a cluster of highly shared sequence variants that was likely a sequencing artifact.

After removal of 5 bases from V and 8 bases from J, the junction contained 15 bases not matched to a gene. Per germline, CDR1 SGHNT and CDR2 YENEEA. This CDR3 has 17 amino acids. The chain recombines TRBV11-3 with TRBJ1-4; 9 bases line up with TRBD1. This TCR was sampled from a man aged 18 to 30 in good health and CMV-seronegative. The sample consisted of PBMCs. The CDR3 protein is CASSGGQGAAWGEKLFF. CDR3 DNA sequence: TGTGCCAGCAGCGGGGGACAGGGAGCCGCGTGGGGGGAAAAACTGTTTTTT. Drawing the rest from reference TRBV11-3 and TRBJ1-4, the complete variable domain is EAGVVQSPRYKIIEKKQPVAFWCNPISGHNTLYWYLQNLGQGPELLIRYENEEAVDDSQLPKDRFSAERLKGVDSTLKIQPAELGDSAVYLCASSGGQGAAWGEKLFFGSGTQLSVL.